The 26 T cell receptor beta chains below were found in one sample sequenced in a study of blood T cells in healthy people across ages. Through a sample-barcoded 5' primer and a J-beta primer mix, a second PCR was run for roughly 6 to 11 cycles. TCRdb analysed the 5' RACE reads with MiXCR anew, one entry per CDR3 protein. The table includes 800,000 to 950,000 distinct CDR3 sequences, about 44% detected once. Sequencing was carried out using blood. The receptors originated from a man aged 25 to 45 in good health.

This clonotype was seen only a few times. The chain is built from TRBV6-1 and TRBJ2-1; TRBD2 matches 10 bases. The V and J ends lost 10 bases and 6 bases, in that order; junction bases with no gene match: 24. Germline CDR1 is MNHNS and CDR2 is SASEGT. This CDR3 is 19 amino acids long. The CDR3 reads CATRSPRSGGAVSVNEQFF. The CDR3 DNA reads as TGTGCCACCAGGTCCCCTCGGAGCGGGGGGGCCGTCTCGGTCAATGAGCAGTTCTTC.

This sequence joins TRBV6-1 and TRBJ2-7, with D possibly matching TRBD1 (6 bases). CDR1 is MNHNS and CDR2 is SASEGT in the germline V gene. CDR3 length: 14 residues. Trimming took off 4 bases at V and 2 bases at J, with 12 bases between the two ends. The CDR3 sequence is CASSGGQAPYEQYF. CDR3 sequence (DNA): TGTGCCAGCAGTGGGGGACAAGCACCCTACGAGCAGTACTTC.

This clonotype was seen a few times. The rearrangement links TRBV6-2 or TRBV6-3 to TRBJ2-3; D is unclear. Germline CDR1 reads MNHEY; CDR2 reads SVGEGT. This CDR3 contains 15 residues. V was trimmed by 7 bases and J by 0 bases, leaving 14 bases between them. The CDR3 bases are TGTGCCAGCACCCCCCGCAGTAGGAGCACAGATACGCAGTATTTT. Its translation is CASTPRSRSTDTQYF.

About this clonotype itself: A much larger clone is a single base away; this may be a read error. The chain employs TRBV28 and TRBJ2-4; 10 bases align to TRBD1. The germline V gene encodes CDR1 MDHEN and CDR2 SYDVKM. V lost 7 bases to trimming and J lost 8 bases; unmatched junction nucleotides: 11. The CDR3 length is 15 residues. The DNA of the CDR3 is TGTGCCAGCACCACAGGACAGGGGGAGATCGACATTCAGTACTTC. It specifies CASTTGQGEIDIQYF.

The chain uses TRBV5-4 and TRBJ2-2; a weak D match, TRBD1 (5 bases). This CDR3 has 14 residues. CDR1 is SGHNT and CDR2 is YYREEE in the germline V gene (reference sequence). Trimming left V 7 bases short and J 0 bases short, with 10 bases between. CDR3 amino acids: CASFGAANTGELFF. The CDR3 DNA reads as TGTGCCAGCTTTGGGGCCGCGAACACCGGGGAGCTGTTTTTT.

This clonotype was seen only a few times. The chain has TRBV6-6 and TRBJ2-2; 11 bases fit TRBD1. This CDR3 spans 15 amino acids. Trimming removed 6 bases from V and 6 bases from J; junction bases left unmatched: 6. The germline CDR1 and CDR2 sequences are MNHNY and SVGAGI (reference sequence). The CDR3 protein is CASSLPGQGAGELFF. In DNA, the CDR3 is TGTGCCAGCAGCCTACCGGGACAGGGGGCCGGGGAGCTGTTTTTT.

This chain joins TRBV7-8 and TRBJ2-5; D possibly corresponds to TRBD1 (6 bases). Germline V lookup: CDR1 SGHVS, CDR2 FQNEAQ. Trimming removed 4 bases at V and 2 bases at J, with 14 bases between. CDR3 length equals 15 residues. CDR3 sequence (DNA): TGTGCCAGCAGCTCCCGGGACACTCTACAAGAGACCCAGTACTTC. Translated: CASSSRDTLQETQYF.

V usage is TRBV28 and J usage is TRBJ1-1; no definite D call. The length of the CDR3 is 15 residues. Germline assignment: CDR1 MDHEN and CDR2 SYDVKM. Trimming removed 3 bases from V and 0 bases from J, with 11 bases in between. As DNA, the CDR3 is TGTGCCAGCAGTTTGGCAGACACCATGAACACTGAAGCTTTCTTT. It translates to CASSLADTMNTEAFF.

This clonotype was observed once. V and J are TRBV7-2 and TRBJ2-3; 7 bases fit TRBD2. Per germline, CDR1 SGHTA and CDR2 FQGNSA. The CDR3 is 12 residues long. Unmatched junction bases numbered 6, after V lost 5 bases and J lost 10 bases. The CDR3 DNA is TGTGCCAGCAGCCCTGGCGGGAGCGCGCAGTATTTT. Protein sequence: CASSPGGSAQYF.

Here the CDR3 DNA reads TGTGCCAGCAGCTACCTCTCAGGACGAGGAAGGCAGTACTTC. It encodes CASSYLSGRGRQYF. The chain couples TRBV3-1 to TRBJ2-4; the D is unclear. V lost 5 bases and J lost 13, with 21 bases in between. Germline lookup yields CDR1 LGHDT and CDR2 YNNKEL (reference sequence). The CDR3 runs to 14 residues. The full variable domain, with the rest looked up from reference TRBV3-1 and TRBJ2-4, is DTAVSQTPKYLVTQMGNDKSIKCEQNLGHDTMYWYKQDSKKFLKIMFSYNNKELIINETVPNRFSPKSPDKAHLNLHINSLELGDSAVYFCASSYLSGRGRQYFGAGTRLSVL.

The V call is TRBV4-1, the J call TRBJ1-1; 7 nucleotides align to TRBD1. The CDR3 runs to 18 residues. The germline gives CDR1 MGHRA, CDR2 YSYEKL. Trimming took 0 bases from V and 0 from J; bases not matched to a gene: 10. CDR3 amino acids: CASSQDVEGARMNTEAFF. The DNA of the CDR3 is TGCGCCAGCAGCCAAGATGTAGAGGGGGCGCGAATGAACACTGAAGCTTTCTTT.

The chain links TRBV19 to TRBJ2-5; D might be TRBD1 or TRBD2, each matching 5 bases. The V end lost 6 bases, the J end lost 11 bases, and 16 bases lay between the germline ends. CDR1 is LNHDA and CDR2 is SQIVND in the germline V gene (reference sequence). The CDR3 spans 12 residues. The CDR3 sequence is CASSRGDGIQYF. The CDR3, as DNA: TGTGCCAGTAGCCGAGGGGACGGTATTCAGTACTTC.

The chain uses TRBV27 and TRBJ2-1, with 7 nucleotides matching TRBD2. After removal of 10 bases from V and 12 bases from J, the junction contained 15 bases not matched to a gene. The germline gives CDR1 MNHEY, CDR2 SMNVEV (reference sequence). This CDR3 contains 13 residues. The CDR3 DNA is TGTGCCATGACGACTCTAGCGGCGGGACGGCAGTTCTTC. Encoded protein: CAMTTLAAGRQFF.

In this sample, this clonotype turned up a few times. The rearrangement links TRBV28 to TRBJ2-7; D possibly matches TRBD1 or TRBD2 (6 bases each). Germline assignment: CDR1 MDHEN and CDR2 SYDVKM. The CDR3 is 15 amino acids. The germline V and J ends were trimmed by 2 bases and 1 base, with 12 bases remaining between them. For the CDR3, the DNA is TGTGCCAGCAGTTTAAGGGGGGTAACGTCCTACGAGCAGTACTTC. Amino acid sequence: CASSLRGVTSYEQYF.

This clonotype was seen a handful of times. The chain combines TRBV3-1 with TRBJ2-1; D remains ambiguous. This CDR3 spans 13 amino acids. Trimming took off 8 bases at V and 2 bases at J, with 10 bases between the two ends. Germline CDR1 LGHDT, CDR2 YNNKEL (reference sequence). CDR3 amino acids: CASRGLTYNEQFF. The CDR3 DNA follows: TGTGCCAGCCGAGGCCTGACCTACAATGAGCAGTTCTTC.

The chain recombines TRBV2 with TRBJ1-5, with D maybe TRBD1 (5 bases). The CDR3 has 13 amino acids. Trimming took 9 bases from V and 7 from J, leaving 16 bases between them. Germline V gene data show CDR1 as SNHLY and CDR2 as FYNNEI. The CDR3 loop reads CASEFGGGQPQHF. The CDR3 DNA sequence: TGTGCCAGTGAATTCGGGGGTGGACAGCCCCAGCATTTT.

Only one count was recorded for this clonotype. The chain links TRBV5-1 to TRBJ2-1; weak D call: TRBD2 (6 bases). The V end lost 0 bases, the J end lost 4 bases, and 11 bases lay between the germline ends. The CDR3 contains 15 residues. Germline CDR1 reads SGHRS; CDR2 reads YFSETQ. The CDR3 bases are TGCGCCAGCAGCTTGGCACTAGCTGTGTACAATGAGCAGTTCTTC. Protein product: CASSLALAVYNEQFF.

The sample holds a few counts of this clonotype. CDR3 protein: CASSSQDGSYNEQFF. DNA for the CDR3: TGTGCCAGCAGCTCACAGGACGGATCCTACAATGAGCAGTTCTTC. The chain employs TRBV7-9 and TRBJ2-1, with D possibly matching TRBD1 (5 bases). The CDR3 spans 15 residues. V gave up 4 bases and J gave up 1 base, with 11 bases separating them. Germline loops: CDR1 SEHNR, CDR2 FQNEAQ (reference sequence). The full variable domain, rest sourced from reference TRBV7-9 and TRBJ2-1, is DTGVSQNPRHKITKRGQNVTFRCDPISEHNRLYWYRQTLGQGPEFLTYFQNEAQLEKSRLLSDRFSAERPKGSFSTLEIQRTEQGDSAMYLCASSSQDGSYNEQFFGPGTRLTVL.

The chain joins TRBV5-1 to TRBJ2-3; 9 bases agree with TRBD1. Losses at the gene ends were 1 base for V and 4 bases for J; bases not matched to a gene: 4. Germline V gives CDR1 SGHRS, CDR2 YFSETQ. The CDR3 totals 15 residues. CDR3 in amino acids: CASSLTGGRADTQYF. In nucleotides, the CDR3 is TGCGCCAGCAGCTTGACAGGGGGCAGGGCAGATACGCAGTATTTT.

This clonotype has only a few counts. This chain uses TRBV20-1 with TRBJ1-1, with D possibly matching TRBD1 (6 bases). This CDR3 is 15 amino acids long. V lost 3 bases, J lost 5 bases, and 19 bases lay in between. Germline assignment: CDR1 DFQATT and CDR2 SNEGSKA (reference sequence). Here the CDR3 reads CSARGQGGQSTEAFF. Written as DNA, the CDR3 is TGCAGTGCTAGGGGACAAGGAGGGCAATCGACTGAAGCTTTCTTT.

The gene calls are TRBV21-1 and TRBJ2-2; the D call TRBD1 from the table was never checked on the DNA. TRBV21-1 is a listed pseudogene. The length of the CDR3 is 16 residues. The DNA for the CDR3 is TGTGCCAAGCCCAGAGGACAGGGGGCTGACACCGGGGAGCTGTTTTTT. Its translation is CAKPRGQGADTGELFF.

V and J are TRBV4-2 and TRBJ2-7; no firm D call. CDR3 size: 13 residues. Trimming removed 4 bases at V and 6 bases at J, with 13 bases between. Germline V gene sequence: CDR1 LGHNA, CDR2 YNFKEQ. The CDR3 sequence: CASSPQITTEQYF. In nucleotides, the CDR3 is TGTGCCAGCAGCCCTCAGATTACTACCGAGCAGTACTTC.

Here the CDR3 reads CASSLAKIRTLTLYNEQFF. Here the CDR3 DNA reads TGTGCCAGCAGTTTAGCGAAGATTAGGACCCTAACGCTCTACAATGAGCAGTTCTTC. The rearrangement joins TRBV28 to TRBJ2-1; D is ambiguous. Per germline, CDR1 MDHEN and CDR2 SYDVKM. The V end was cut by 2 bases, the J end by 3 bases, with 23 bases between. The CDR3 sequence is 19 residues long.

Comment on this clonotype: A much more abundant neighbour one base away suggests this may be a read error. The rearrangement joins TRBV12-3 or TRBV12-4 to TRBJ2-5, with D possibly being TRBD1 (6 bases). V lost 5 bases and J 11 bases, leaving 24 bases between the germline ends. This CDR3 has 15 residues. The DNA of the CDR3 is TGTGCCAGCAGTCCCGATAGGGGGTACCGTAATGAGCAGTACTTC. Translating gives CASSPDRGYRNEQYF.

J is TRBJ2-4 and V is TRBV11-2; 8 nucleotides agree with TRBD2. The J call is in doubt because the DNA end fits TRBJ2-7 better. The CDR3 covers 14 residues. Germline V lookup: CDR1 SGHAT, CDR2 FQNNGV. CDR3 DNA: TGTGCCAGCAGCCACGGGGGGGTCTCCTACGAGCAGTACTTC. Encoded protein: CASSHGGVSYEQYF.

This clonotype appeared a few times. The chain is built from TRBV29-1 and TRBJ2-7; the match to TRBD2 covers 10 bases. CDR1 and CDR2 from the germline V gene are SQVTM and ANQGSEA. J gave up 6 bases and V 4 bases, and 9 bases lay outside the gene matches. This CDR3 has 14 residues. DNA for the CDR3: TGCAGCGTTGGATTGTCTAGCGGGGGTTCCGAGCAGTACTTC. Amino acids: CSVGLSSGGSEQYF.